The clone carrying this T cell receptor beta chain was counted at least ten times. What it binds is unknown. The data derive from a study of early T cells in non-severe SARS-CoV-2 infection. Looking at the study overall: Sequenced material consisted of bulk RNA (from unsorted whole blood), and chains were unpaired. Points from the study as a whole: The VDJdb matching leaned toward anti-spike CD8 responses and overlooked private and CD4 specificities.

Molecules of cDNA were individually given unique molecular identifiers that were attached to them. In TCRdb, the 5' RACE reads were re-called with MiXCR into one record per CDR3 protein. The table includes almost 65,000 distinct CDR3 sequences, 4.9% detected once. With 7 bases clipped from V and 5 bases from J, the junction kept 7 bases outside the gene matches. There are 15 residues in the CDR3. Germline loops: CDR1 ENHRY, CDR2 SYGVKD. The genes are TRBV10-3 and TRBJ2-1, with TRBD2 matching 11 bases. The source is an adult who was a healthcare worker with PCR-confirmed SARS-CoV-2 infection or an uninfected control (not recorded which). What was sequenced was whole blood. DNA for the CDR3: TGTGCCATCAAGCTTAGCGGGGGGGAAAACAATGAGCAGTTCTTC. Encoded protein: CAIKLSGGENNEQFF.